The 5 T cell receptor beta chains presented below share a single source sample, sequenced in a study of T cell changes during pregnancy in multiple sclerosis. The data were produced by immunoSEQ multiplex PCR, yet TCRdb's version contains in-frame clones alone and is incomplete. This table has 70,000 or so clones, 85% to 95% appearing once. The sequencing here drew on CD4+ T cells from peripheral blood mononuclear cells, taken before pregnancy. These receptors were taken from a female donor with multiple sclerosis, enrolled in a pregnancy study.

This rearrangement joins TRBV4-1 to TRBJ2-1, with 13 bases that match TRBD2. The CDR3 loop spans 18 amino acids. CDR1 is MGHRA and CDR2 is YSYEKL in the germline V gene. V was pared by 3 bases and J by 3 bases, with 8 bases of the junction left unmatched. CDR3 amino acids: CASSQIRTSGGIYNEQFF. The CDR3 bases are TGCGCCAGCAGCCAGATACGGACTAGCGGGGGCATCTACAATGAGCAGTTCTTC.

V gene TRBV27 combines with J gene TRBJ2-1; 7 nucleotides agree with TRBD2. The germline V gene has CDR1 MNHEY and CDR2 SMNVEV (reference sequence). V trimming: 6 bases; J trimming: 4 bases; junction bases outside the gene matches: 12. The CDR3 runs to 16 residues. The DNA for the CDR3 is TGTGCCAGCAGCCAACCGCTTTCGGGAGGATACAATGAGCAGTTCTTC. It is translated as CASSQPLSGGYNEQFF.

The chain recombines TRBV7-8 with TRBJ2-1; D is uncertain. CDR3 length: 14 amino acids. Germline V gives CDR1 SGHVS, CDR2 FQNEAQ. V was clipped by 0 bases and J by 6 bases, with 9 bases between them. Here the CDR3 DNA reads TGTGCCAGCAGCTTAGCGGTGAGTTCCAATGAGCAGTTCTTC. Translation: CASSLAVSSNEQFF.

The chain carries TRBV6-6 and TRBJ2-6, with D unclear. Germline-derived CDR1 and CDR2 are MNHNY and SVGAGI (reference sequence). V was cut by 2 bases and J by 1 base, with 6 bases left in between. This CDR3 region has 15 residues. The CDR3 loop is CASSYISSGANVLTF. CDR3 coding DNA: TGTGCCAGCAGTTACATATCTTCTGGGGCCAACGTCCTGACTTTC.

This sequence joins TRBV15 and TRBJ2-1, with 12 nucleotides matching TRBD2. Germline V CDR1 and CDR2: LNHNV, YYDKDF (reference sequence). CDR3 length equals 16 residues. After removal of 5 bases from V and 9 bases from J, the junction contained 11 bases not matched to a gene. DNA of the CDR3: TGTGCCACCAGCTCCCGGACTAGCGGGATTCTGAGTGAGCAGTTCTTC. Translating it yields CATSSRTSGILSEQFF.